This TCR beta chain was identified in a study of T-cell memory formation after mild COVID-19. Notes on the study in general: Most CD4+ clones that shrank were in CM and EM, while CD8+ ones turned up in EMRA. SARS-CoV-2 specificity was not confirmed for second-wave clones peaking on day 37.

Trimming pared 5 bases from V and 5 bases from J, leaving 19 bases between. There are 15 residues in the CDR3. Per germline, CDR1 LNHDA and CDR2 SQIVND (reference sequence). TCRdb itself ran the 5' RACE reads through MiXCR, one entry per CDR3 protein. The sample records approximately 500,000 distinct CDR3 sequences, around 27% being singletons. Only a few counts were recorded for this clonotype. As yet, its antigen is unknown. Sequenced input: PBMCs or a T cell subset sorted from them (not recorded which). The receptor was isolated from an adult woman who had mild COVID-19 (a few samples of this study predate the infection). Cell type and time point are not known. This chain uses TRBV19 with TRBJ2-7; D might be TRBD2 (5 bases). The CDR3 loop reads CASSPPGSTRDEQYF. The CDR3 DNA is TGTGCCAGTAGTCCCCCGGGATCGACGAGGGACGAGCAGTACTTC. Full variable domain (rest looked up from reference TRBV19 and TRBJ2-7): DGGITQSPKYLFRKEGQNVTLSCEQNLNHDAMYWYRQDPGQGLRLIYYSQIVNDFQKGDIAEGYSVSREKKESFPLTVTSAQKNPTAFYLCASSPPGSTRDEQYFGPGTRLTVT.